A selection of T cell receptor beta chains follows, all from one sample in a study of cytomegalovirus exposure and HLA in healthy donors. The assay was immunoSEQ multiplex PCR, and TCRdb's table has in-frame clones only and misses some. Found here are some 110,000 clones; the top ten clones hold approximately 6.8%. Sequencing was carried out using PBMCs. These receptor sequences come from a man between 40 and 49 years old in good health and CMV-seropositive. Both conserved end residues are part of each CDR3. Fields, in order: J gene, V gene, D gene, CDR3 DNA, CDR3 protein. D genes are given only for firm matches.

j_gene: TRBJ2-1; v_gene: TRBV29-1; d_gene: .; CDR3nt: TGCAGCGTTGAAGTGTCGTACAATGAGCAGTTCTTC; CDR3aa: CSVEVSYNEQFF
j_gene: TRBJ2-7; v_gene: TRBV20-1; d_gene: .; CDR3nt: TGCAGTGCTCAGGTGGCTTACGAGCAGTACTTC; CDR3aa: CSAQVAYEQYF
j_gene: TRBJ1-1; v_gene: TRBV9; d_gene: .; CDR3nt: TGTGCCAGCAGCGCCAGAGAGGACAGCCGATTTGAAGCTTTCTTT; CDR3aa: CASSAREDSRFEAFF
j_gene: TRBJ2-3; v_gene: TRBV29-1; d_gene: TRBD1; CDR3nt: TGCAGCGCCCCGGGACAGGGCACAGATACGCAGTATTTT; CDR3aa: CSAPGQGTDTQYF
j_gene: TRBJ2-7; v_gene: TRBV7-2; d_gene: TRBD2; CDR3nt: TGTGCCAGCAGCTTAGGGCGGGGGGCCTACGAGCAGTACTTC; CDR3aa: CASSLGRGAYEQYF
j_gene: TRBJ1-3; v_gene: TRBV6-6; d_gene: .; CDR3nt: TGTGCCAGCTCAATCGACAGAGGAAACACCATATATTTT; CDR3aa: CASSIDRGNTIYF
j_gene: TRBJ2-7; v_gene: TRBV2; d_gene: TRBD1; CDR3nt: TGTGCCAGCAGGGCGGGGACAGGGGGCGCCTACGAGCAGTACTTC; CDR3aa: CASRAGTGGAYEQYF
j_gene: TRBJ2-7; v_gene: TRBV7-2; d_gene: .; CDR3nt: TGTGCCAGCAGCTTAGTTGACAGCTCCTACGAGCAGTACTTC; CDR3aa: CASSLVDSSYEQYF
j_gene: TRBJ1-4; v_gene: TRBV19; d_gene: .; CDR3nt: TGTGCCAGTACCCGGGTCGGCAGGGAGGATGAAAAACTGTTTTTT; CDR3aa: CASTRVGREDEKLFF
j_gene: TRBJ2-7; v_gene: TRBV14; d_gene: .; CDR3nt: TGTGCCAGCAGCCAATTAATCGGCGAGCAGTACTTC; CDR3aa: CASSQLIGEQYF
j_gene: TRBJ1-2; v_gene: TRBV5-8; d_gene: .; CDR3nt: TGTGCCAGCAGCTTGGGGACTCAACGTGACGCATATGGCTACACCTTC; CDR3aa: CASSLGTQRDAYGYTF
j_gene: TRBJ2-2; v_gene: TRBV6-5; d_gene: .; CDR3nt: TGTGCCAGCAGGGAACGACGGATGAGGACCGGGGAGCTGTTTTTT; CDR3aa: CASRERRMRTGELFF
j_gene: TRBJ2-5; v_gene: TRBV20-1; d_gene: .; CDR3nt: TGCAGTGCCCCCGGCGTGAGGGCCCAGTACTTC; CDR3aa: CSAPGVRAQYF
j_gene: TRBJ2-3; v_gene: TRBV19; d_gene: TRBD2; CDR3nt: TGTGCCCGAGCGGGGCTCACAGATACGCAGTATTTT; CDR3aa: CARAGLTDTQYF
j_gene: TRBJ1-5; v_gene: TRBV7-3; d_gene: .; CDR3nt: TGTGCCAGCAGCTTAACCAGGGGAGGCAATCAGCCCCAGCATTTT; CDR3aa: CASSLTRGGNQPQHF
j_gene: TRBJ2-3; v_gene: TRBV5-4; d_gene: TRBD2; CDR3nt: TGTGCCAGCAGCCCCTCGGGAGGGCGCACAGATACGCAGTATTTT; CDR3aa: CASSPSGGRTDTQYF
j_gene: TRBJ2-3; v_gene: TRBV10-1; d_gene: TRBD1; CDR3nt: TGCGCCAGCAGTGAAAACAGGGGTCCAGATACGCAGTATTTT; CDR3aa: CASSENRGPDTQYF
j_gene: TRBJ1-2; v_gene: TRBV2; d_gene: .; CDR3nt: TGTGCCAGCAGTGGCGGGGCTTCAGGCTATGGCTACACCTTC; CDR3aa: CASSGGASGYGYTF
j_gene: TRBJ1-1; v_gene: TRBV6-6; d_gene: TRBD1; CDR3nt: TGTGCCAGCAGTGGAGGGACAGGTAACACTGAAGCTTTCTTT; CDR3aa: CASSGGTGNTEAFF
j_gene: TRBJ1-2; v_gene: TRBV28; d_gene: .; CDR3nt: TGTGTCGTGGACGGGACACCCTATGGCTACACCTTC; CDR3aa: CVVDGTPYGYTF
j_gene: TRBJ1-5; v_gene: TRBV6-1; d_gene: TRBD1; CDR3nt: TGTGCCAGCAGCCTCGACAGGGGTAGCAATCAGCCCCAGCATTTT; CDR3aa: CASSLDRGSNQPQHF
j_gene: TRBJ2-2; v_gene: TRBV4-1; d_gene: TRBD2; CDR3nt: TGCGCCAGCAGCCCGGGACTAGCGGCAAACACCGGGGAGCTGTTTTTT; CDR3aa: CASSPGLAANTGELFF
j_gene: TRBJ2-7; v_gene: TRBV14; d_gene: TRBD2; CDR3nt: TGTGCCAGCAGCCAGGAAGTGGAGACTAGCGGGAGAAACGAGCAGTACTTC; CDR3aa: CASSQEVETSGRNEQYF
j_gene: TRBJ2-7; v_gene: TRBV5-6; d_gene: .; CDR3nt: TGTGCCAGCAGCTTGGGAGGGCACGAGCAGTACTTC; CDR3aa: CASSLGGHEQYF
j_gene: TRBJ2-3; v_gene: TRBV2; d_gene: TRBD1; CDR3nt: TGTGCCAGCAGTAGACAGACAGGGAGCACAGATACGCAGTATTTT; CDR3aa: CASSRQTGSTDTQYF
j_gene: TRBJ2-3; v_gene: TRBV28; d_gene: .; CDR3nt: TGTGCCAGCAGTTTCCTACAGGGTAAAGTCAGGGATACGCAGTATTTT; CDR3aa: CASSFLQGKVRDTQYF
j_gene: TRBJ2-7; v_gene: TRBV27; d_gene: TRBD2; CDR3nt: TGTGCCAGCAGTCCACAAGCGGGAGGGGGCTACGAGCAGTACTTC; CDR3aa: CASSPQAGGGYEQYF
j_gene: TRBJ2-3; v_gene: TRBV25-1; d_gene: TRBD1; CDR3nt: TGTGCCAGCAGTGAAAGGGGGCCTAGCACAGATACGCAGTATTTT; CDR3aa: CASSERGPSTDTQYF
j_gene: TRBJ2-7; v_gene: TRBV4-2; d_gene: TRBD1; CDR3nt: TGTGCCAGCAGCCAAGGCCGGGACAGACCCTACGAGCAGTACTTC; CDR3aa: CASSQGRDRPYEQYF
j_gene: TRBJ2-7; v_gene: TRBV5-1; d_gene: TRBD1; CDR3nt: TGCGCCAGCAGTTTTGACAGGGGATCCTACGAGCAGTACTTC; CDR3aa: CASSFDRGSYEQYF
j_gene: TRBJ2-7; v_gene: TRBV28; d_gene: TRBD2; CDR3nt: TGTGCCAGCAGTTTATCGGGACTAGCATACGAGCAGTACTTC; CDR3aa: CASSLSGLAYEQYF
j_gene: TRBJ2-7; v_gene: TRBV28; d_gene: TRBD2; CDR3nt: TGTGCCAGCAGTCCTACTGGGACTAGTTTCGCCGAGCAGTACTTC; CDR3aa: CASSPTGTSFAEQYF
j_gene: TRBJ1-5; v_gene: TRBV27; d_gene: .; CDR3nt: TGTGCCAGCAGTTTACGGGGGAATCAGCCCCAGCATTTT; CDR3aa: CASSLRGNQPQHF
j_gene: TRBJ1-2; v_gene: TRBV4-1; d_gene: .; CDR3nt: TGCGCCAGCAGCCAAGAGGAGGGCGGCTATGGCTACACCTTC; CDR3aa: CASSQEEGGYGYTF
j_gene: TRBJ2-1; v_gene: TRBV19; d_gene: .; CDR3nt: TGTGCCAGTAGGCTCCGGGATGAGGCCTACAATGAGCAGTTCTTC; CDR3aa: CASRLRDEAYNEQFF
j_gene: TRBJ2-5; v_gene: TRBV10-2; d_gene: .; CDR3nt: TGCGCCAGCAGTGATTTTGGCAGGGGAAAGACCCAGTACTTC; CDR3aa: CASSDFGRGKTQYF
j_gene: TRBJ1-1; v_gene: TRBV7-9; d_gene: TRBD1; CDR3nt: TGTGCCAGCGCGACAGGGTTGACTGAAGCTTTCTTT; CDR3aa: CASATGLTEAFF